Each of the 32 T cell receptor beta chains below was sequenced from the same sample in a study of T cell responses to AZD1222 COVID-19 vaccine. The method was immunoSEQ multiplex PCR; TCRdb's version includes in-frame clones alone and lacks a portion of them. Found here are approximately 190,000 clones, 85% to 95% of them singletons; the top ten hold about 1.2%. The sample in question was peripheral blood, obtained on day 0 of AZD1222 vaccination. All receptors derive from an adult in good health.

The gene calls are TRBV7-3 and TRBJ1-1, with unresolved D. Germline V CDR1 and CDR2: SGHTA, FQGTGA. Trimming took off 0 bases at V and 6 bases at J, with 14 bases between the two ends. The CDR3 is 15 amino acids. The CDR3 loop reads CASSLTSGRVAEAFF. DNA of the CDR3: TGTGCCAGCAGCTTAACGTCGGGGAGGGTTGCTGAAGCTTTCTTT.

J is TRBJ1-3 and V is TRBV30, with a weak D call TRBD1 (5 bases). The CDR3 contains 14 residues. Trimming pared 2 bases from V and 8 bases from J, leaving 16 bases between. Germline CDR1 reads GTSNPN; CDR2 reads SVGIG (reference sequence). The CDR3 here is CAWSRGSARYTIYF. As DNA, the CDR3 is TGTGCCTGGAGTAGGGGCAGCGCGAGGTACACCATATATTTT.

CDR3 loop: CASRPLQGGEQFF. The CDR3 DNA reads TGTGCCAGCAGACCGCTACAGGGGGGTGAGCAGTTCTTC. The chain couples TRBV6-6 to TRBJ2-1; 8 positions agree with TRBD1. The germline CDR1 and CDR2 sequences are MNHNY and SVGAGI (reference sequence). This CDR3 contains 13 residues. Trimming took 6 bases from V and 9 from J; bases not matched to a gene: 7.

The V and J genes are TRBV4-1 and TRBJ1-3, with unresolved D. V was clipped by 0 bases and J by 5 bases, with 14 bases between them. From germline, CDR1 is MGHRA and CDR2 YSYEKL. The CDR3 runs to 16 residues. Written as DNA, the CDR3 is TGCGCCAGCAGCCAAGATGGCTATGGCAGCCGAAACACCATATATTTT. Its translation: CASSQDGYGSRNTIYF.

This clone showed up just a few times. The chain links TRBV19 to TRBJ1-6; D may be TRBD1 (6 bases). The CDR3 covers 13 residues. Trimming pared 5 bases from V and 4 bases from J, leaving 6 bases between. CDR1 is LNHDA, CDR2 SQIVND, per germline (reference sequence). The CDR3 sequence is CASSDRYNSPLHF. CDR3 sequence (DNA): TGTGCCAGTAGTGACAGGTATAATTCACCCCTCCACTTT.

About this clone itself: Sequence at one end of the junction differs from germline and may be a read error. The rearrangement links TRBV3-1 (or the pseudogene TRBV3-2) to TRBJ2-5, with TRBD1 as a possible D gene (5 bases). Germline V gives CDR1 LGHDT, CDR2 YNNKEL (reference sequence). CDR3 length: 15 amino acids. CDR3 DNA sequence: TGTGCCAACAGCCAGTCAACAAGGTACAGGGAGACCCAGTACTTC. Protein: CANSQSTRYRETQYF.

V usage is TRBV2 and J usage is TRBJ1-1, with D perhaps TRBD1 (6 bases). Germline V gene sequence: CDR1 SNHLY, CDR2 FYNNEI. V was pared by 10 bases and J by 5 bases, with 17 bases between. The CDR3 has 13 amino acids. This CDR3 is CAIGLQGRTEAFF. The CDR3 nucleotides read TGTGCCATCGGTTTACAGGGACGGACTGAAGCTTTCTTT.

A single count supports this clone. The chain has TRBV3-1 (or the pseudogene TRBV3-2) and TRBJ1-1, with TRBD1 identical over 8 bases. V shed 7 bases and J 3 bases; nucleotides not matched to a gene: 7. The CDR3 covers 14 residues. Germline lookup yields CDR1 LGHDT and CDR2 YNNKEL (reference sequence). CDR3 sequence reads: CASTGTGRYTEAFF. In nucleotides, the CDR3 is TGTGCCAGCACCGGGACAGGCCGATACACTGAAGCTTTCTTT.

In DNA form, the CDR3 reads TGTGCCAGCACCCTTATGGGATCCCTCTATGGCTACACCTTC. As protein: CASTLMGSLYGYTF. J is TRBJ1-2 and V is TRBV2, with D uncertain. The germline V gene encodes CDR1 SNHLY and CDR2 FYNNEI. With 7 bases removed from V and 4 bases from J, the gap between germline ends came to 16 bases. CDR3 length: 14 amino acids. The entire variable domain, with the rest obtained from reference TRBV2 and TRBJ1-2, is as follows: EPEVTQTPSHQVTQMGQEVILRCVPISNHLYFYWYRQILGQKVEFLVSFYNNEISEKSEIFDDQFSVERPDGSNFTLKIRSTKLEDSAMYFCASTLMGSLYGYTFGSGTRLTVV.

This chain uses TRBV5-1 with TRBJ1-1; 11 nucleotides line up with TRBD1. J lost 1 base, V lost 7 bases, and 6 bases had no gene match. Per germline, CDR1 SGHRS and CDR2 YFSETQ. CDR3 size: 15 residues. CDR3 in amino acids: CASSWGTGGNTEAFF. The CDR3 DNA reads TGCGCCAGCTCATGGGGGACAGGGGGGAACACTGAAGCTTTCTTT.

This clone is a singleton in its sample. V is TRBV2 and J is TRBJ1-6; D perhaps matches TRBD1 (5 bases). Germline-derived CDR1 and CDR2 are SNHLY and FYNNEI. V lost 7 bases and J lost 8, with 9 bases in between. This CDR3 comprises 12 residues. The CDR3 DNA reads TGTGCCAGCACGAGGGGCGATTCACCCCTCCACTTT. As protein: CASTRGDSPLHF.

V and J are TRBV7-2 and TRBJ1-4; D is uncertain. V was trimmed by 1 base and J by 8 bases, leaving 11 bases between them. Germline V lookup: CDR1 SGHTA, CDR2 FQGNSA. The CDR3 consists of 14 residues. This CDR3 reads CASSLVQAGEKLFF. DNA for the CDR3: TGTGCCAGCAGCTTAGTGCAGGCGGGCGAAAAACTGTTTTTT.

This chain uses TRBV7-9 with TRBJ1-1; the match to TRBD1 covers 10 bases. This CDR3 region has 15 residues. Trimming took 5 bases from V and 1 from J; bases not matched to a gene: 4. Germline V gene lookup returns CDR1 SEHNR and CDR2 FQNEAQ (reference sequence). CDR3 sequence reads: CASSPRTGGNTEAFF. The CDR3 nucleotides are TGTGCCAGCAGCCCCCGGACAGGGGGGAACACTGAAGCTTTCTTT.

The rearrangement links TRBV14 to TRBJ2-5; TRBD2 might be the D (7 bases). Germline assignment: CDR1 SGHDN and CDR2 FVKESK. Trimming cost V 1 base and J 6 bases, with 15 bases left between them. This CDR3 region has 15 residues. The CDR3 loop is CASSQVVGGPQTQYF. The CDR3 coding sequence is TGTGCCAGCAGCCAAGTAGTGGGGGGGCCCCAGACCCAGTACTTC.

The chain recombines TRBV30 with TRBJ1-1, with 10 bases matching TRBD1. V lost 1 base, J lost 2 bases, and 7 bases stayed unmatched. Germline assignment: CDR1 GTSNPN and CDR2 SVGIG (reference sequence). The CDR3 has 16 amino acids. Here the CDR3 DNA reads TGTGCCTGGAGTGGGGGGGGACAGGGGCAAAACACTGAAGCTTTCTTT. Translating gives CAWSGGGQGQNTEAFF.

This clone was seen only a few times. The chain carries TRBV30 and TRBJ1-6; 7 bases are shared with TRBD1. The CDR3 spans 18 residues. The J segment lost 0 bases and the V segment lost 1 base, leaving 9 bases of the junction unmatched. Looked up from germline, CDR1 is GTSNPN and CDR2 is SVGIG (reference sequence). CDR3 coding DNA: TGTGCCTGGAGTGCCGGGACAGTCCTGAGCTCCTATAATTCACCCCTCCACTTT. It is translated as CAWSAGTVLSSYNSPLHF.

This chain joins TRBV19 and TRBJ2-3, with 7 positions matching TRBD2. Germline trimming cut 4 bases from V and 1 base from J; bases unmatched to any gene: 11. Germline values: CDR1 LNHDA, CDR2 SQIVND (reference sequence). The CDR3 length is 17 residues. The CDR3 here is CASSNRLLSGGTDTQYF. Written as DNA, the CDR3 is TGTGCCAGTAGTAACCGTTTACTAAGCGGGGGCACAGATACGCAGTATTTT.

This rearrangement joins TRBV7-9 to TRBJ1-1; no reliable D call. The CDR3 sequence is 13 residues long. V was pared by 6 bases and J by 1 base, with 9 bases between. CDR1 SEHNR and CDR2 FQNEAQ come from the germline V gene (reference sequence). DNA for the CDR3: TGTGCCAGCAGTACGCGGGAGAACACTGAAGCTTTCTTT. Translating gives CASSTRENTEAFF.

CDR3 protein: CASSDSGGMNTEAFF. CDR3 DNA sequence: TGTGCCAGCAGTGACTCGGGAGGGATGAACACTGAAGCTTTCTTT. This chain links TRBV6-4 with TRBJ1-1; D gene unclear. V was trimmed by 0 bases and J by 0 bases, leaving 8 bases between them. The CDR3 is made up of 15 amino acids. The germline V gene encodes CDR1 MRHNA and CDR2 SNTAGT.

This chain uses TRBV19 with TRBJ1-2; the D is unclear. The germline CDR1 and CDR2 sequences are LNHDA and SQIVND (reference sequence). Between the trimmed V and J ends, which lost 5 bases and 4 bases, there was a span of 23 bases. CDR3 length: 17 residues. The CDR3 sequence is CASSPVDYYRVSYGYTF. The CDR3 DNA is TGTGCCAGTAGTCCCGTGGACTACTACCGCGTCTCCTATGGCTACACCTTC.

The gene calls are TRBV5-1 and TRBJ2-5, with TRBD2 identical over 7 bases. The trim removed 0 bases at V and 2 bases at J, leaving 10 bases unmatched. Looked up from germline, CDR1 is SGHRS and CDR2 is YFSETQ. This CDR3 is built from 17 residues. The CDR3 DNA sequence: TGCGCCAGCAGCTTGGCGCGCCTGACTAGCAGGCAAGAGACCCAGTACTTC. Amino acid sequence: CASSLARLTSRQETQYF.

This clone has only one observation. The chain employs TRBV6-5 and TRBJ1-2, with D hard to call. Germline CDR1 reads MNHEY; CDR2 reads SVGAGI. CDR3 length: 14 residues. Trimming shortened V by 4 bases and J by 0 bases, and 9 bases separated the two germline ends. The CDR3: CASSLSLANYGYTF. The CDR3 nucleotides read TGTGCCAGCAGTTTGTCGTTAGCTAACTATGGCTACACCTTC.

This chain joins TRBV14 and TRBJ1-1; D call uncertain. This CDR3 contains 13 residues. The V gene lost 3 bases and the J gene lost 4 bases, with 9 bases spanning the gap. Per germline, CDR1 SGHDN and CDR2 FVKESK. The CDR3 region is CASSQQATTEAFF. The DNA for the CDR3 is TGTGCCAGCAGCCAGCAAGCGACCACTGAAGCTTTCTTT. Combining the CDR3 with reference TRBV14 and TRBJ1-1 gives the whole variable domain EAGVTQFPSHSVIEKGQTVTLRCDPISGHDNLYWYRRVMGKEIKFLLHFVKESKQDESGMPNNRFLAERTGGTYSTLKVQPAELEDSGVYFCASSQQATTEAFFGQGTRLTVV.

The chain has TRBV5-4 and TRBJ1-1; D not certain. This CDR3 has 14 amino acids. Trimming removed 3 bases at V and 10 bases at J, with 19 bases between. CDR1 SGHNT and CDR2 YYREEE come from the germline V gene (reference sequence). The CDR3, as DNA: TGTGCCAGCAGCTACAGACCAGACAAATCCCCAGCTTTCTTT. As protein: CASSYRPDKSPAFF.

The DNA for the CDR3 is TGTGCCAGCAGTTACGACAGAAACTACGAGCAGTACTTC. Amino acid sequence: CASSYDRNYEQYF. The chain links TRBV6-2 or TRBV6-3 to TRBJ2-7; tentative D call: TRBD1 (5 bases). This CDR3 is built from 13 residues. Trimming removed 2 bases at V and 3 bases at J, with 8 bases between. Germline-derived CDR1 and CDR2 are MNHEY and SVGEGT.

The V gene is TRBV28, the J gene TRBJ1-2, with TRBD1 matching 9 bases. The CDR3 is made up of 14 amino acids. Germline CDR1 reads MDHEN; CDR2 reads SYDVKM. V shed 2 bases, J shed 7 bases, and the junction held 5 bases outside the gene matches. CDR3 sequence (DNA): TGTGCCAGCAGTTTAGTACAGGGGGCGGGTGGCTACACCTTC. This encodes CASSLVQGAGGYTF.

This clone showed up just a few times. This same CDR3 is encoded by further DNA sequences in the sample. V is TRBV24-1 and J is TRBJ2-2; D unresolved. Trimming pared 5 bases from V and 0 bases from J, leaving 3 bases between. The germline V gene has CDR1 KGHDR and CDR2 SFDVKD. CDR3 size: 13 residues. The CDR3 loop reads CATSVSNTGELFF. CDR3 sequence (DNA): TGTGCCACCAGTGTCTCGAACACCGGGGAGCTGTTTTTT.

This clone was observed a single time. The chain carries TRBV18 and TRBJ1-1; TRBD1 matches 11 bases. Trimming removed 4 bases from V and 1 base from J; junction bases left unmatched: 5. The CDR3 has 16 residues. Germline V gene lookup returns CDR1 KGHSH and CDR2 LQKENI. This CDR3 is CASSLRDRGWNTEAFF. The CDR3 DNA reads TGTGCCAGCTCACTCCGGGACAGGGGGTGGAACACTGAAGCTTTCTTT.

The chain couples TRBV7-2 to TRBJ2-7, with 15 bases that match TRBD2. CDR3 length: 15 amino acids. V was clipped by 4 bases and J by 3 bases; unmatched bases: 1. CDR1 is SGHTA and CDR2 is FQGNSA in the germline V gene. The DNA of the CDR3 is TGTGCCAGCAGCTCGGGACTAGCGGGGGGCTACGAGCAGTACTTC. Translating gives CASSSGLAGGYEQYF.

This clone has just one count. V usage is TRBV3-1 (or the pseudogene TRBV3-2) and J usage is TRBJ1-3; maybe TRBD1 (5 bases). V lost 0 bases, J lost 0 bases, and 12 bases lay in between. Germline CDR1 and CDR2: LGHDT and YNNKEL (reference sequence). The CDR3 extends over 17 amino acids. The CDR3 reads CASSQDREGNSGNTIYF. CDR3 DNA: TGTGCCAGCAGCCAAGATCGAGAGGGGAACTCTGGAAACACCATATATTTT.

J is TRBJ1-5 and V is TRBV29-1; perhaps TRBD1 as D (5 bases). Trimming took off 4 bases at V and 0 bases at J, with 7 bases between the two ends. Germline lookup yields CDR1 SQVTM and CDR2 ANQGSEA. The CDR3 spans 13 residues. CDR3 protein: CSVGQGSNQPQHF. CDR3 bases: TGCAGCGTTGGTCAGGGTAGCAATCAGCCCCAGCATTTT.

The gene calls are TRBV2 and TRBJ2-1, with a weak D call TRBD2 (6 bases). Germline assignment: CDR1 SNHLY and CDR2 FYNNEI. The CDR3 spans 14 residues. Trimming pared 6 bases from V and 6 bases from J, leaving 15 bases between. The CDR3 bases are TGTGCCAGCAGCCCGGTGGCGGGGCGCAATGAGCAGTTCTTC. Protein: CASSPVAGRNEQFF.